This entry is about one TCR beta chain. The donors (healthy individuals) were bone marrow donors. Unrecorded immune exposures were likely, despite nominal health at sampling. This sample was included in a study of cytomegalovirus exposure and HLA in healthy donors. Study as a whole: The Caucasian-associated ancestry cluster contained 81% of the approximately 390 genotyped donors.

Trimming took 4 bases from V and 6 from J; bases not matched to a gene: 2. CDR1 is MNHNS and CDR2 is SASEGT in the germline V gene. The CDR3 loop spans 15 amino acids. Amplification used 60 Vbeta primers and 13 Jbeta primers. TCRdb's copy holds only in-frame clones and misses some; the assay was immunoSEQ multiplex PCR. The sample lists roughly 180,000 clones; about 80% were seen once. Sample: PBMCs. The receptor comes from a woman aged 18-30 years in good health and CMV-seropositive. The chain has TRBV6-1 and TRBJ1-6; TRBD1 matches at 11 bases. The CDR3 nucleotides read TGTGCCAGCAGTGCCGGGACAGGGGGTAATTCACCCCTCCACTTT. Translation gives CASSAGTGGNSPLHF.